The 24 T cell receptor beta chains in this list originate from one sample, sequenced in a study of blood T cell repertoires in COVID-19. Method: immunoSEQ multiplex PCR; TCRdb's copy keeps in-frame clones and lacks some. The sample gives around 150,000 clones, roughly 91% of which show up once; around 4.6% is in the top ten. The sequencing sample was made of peripheral blood. The source is a woman between 50 and 59 years old with acute or convalescent COVID-19.

The chain is built from TRBV11-2 and TRBJ2-7, with D perhaps matching TRBD2 (6 bases). The CDR3 spans 15 residues. Germline CDR1 SGHAT, CDR2 FQNNGV. Trimming stripped 8 bases from V and 0 bases from J, with 17 bases between. The CDR3 DNA follows: TGTGCCAGCCGACCCGCCGGGACTCGCTCCTACGAGCAGTACTTC. Translated: CASRPAGTRSYEQYF.

V usage is TRBV7-9 and J usage is TRBJ2-2; D remains unclear. CDR3 length equals 14 residues. V lost 3 bases to trimming and J lost 7 bases, with 12 bases between them. The germline CDR1 and CDR2 sequences are SEHNR and FQNEAQ (reference sequence). The CDR3 sequence: CASSFGSAGGELFF. The CDR3 DNA reads as TGTGCCAGCAGCTTCGGGTCCGCTGGCGGGGAGCTGTTTTTT.

The rearrangement joins TRBV20-1 to TRBJ2-5, with 11 bases lining up with TRBD2. Germline V gene data show CDR1 as DFQATT and CDR2 as SNEGSKA (reference sequence). After removal of 3 bases from V and 5 bases from J, the junction contained 14 bases not matched to a gene. CDR3 length: 17 amino acids. CDR3 sequence: CSASVAGGHLPGETQYF. The CDR3, as DNA: TGCAGTGCTAGTGTAGCGGGAGGGCACCTGCCGGGGGAGACCCAGTACTTC.

The V and J genes are TRBV4-1 and TRBJ1-1; D is undetermined. Germline V CDR1 and CDR2: MGHRA, YSYEKL. The CDR3 contains 13 residues. Trimming stripped 4 bases from V and 11 bases from J, with 17 bases between. In DNA, the CDR3 is TGCGCCAGCAGCCCCGGGCAAAAATCGGGGGCTTTCTTT. This encodes CASSPGQKSGAFF.

The chain links TRBV2 to TRBJ1-5; D is ambiguous. Germline lookup yields CDR1 SNHLY and CDR2 FYNNEI. Trimming took off 3 bases at V and 0 bases at J, with 9 bases between the two ends. This CDR3 comprises 15 residues. The CDR3 DNA is TGTGCCAGCAGTGACAGGACTTATAGCAATCAGCCCCAGCATTTT. It encodes CASSDRTYSNQPQHF. Based on the CDR3 plus reference TRBV2 and TRBJ1-5, the full variable domain is EPEVTQTPSHQVTQMGQEVILRCVPISNHLYFYWYRQILGQKVEFLVSFYNNEISEKSEIFDDQFSVERPDGSNFTLKIRSTKLEDSAMYFCASSDRTYSNQPQHFGDGTRLSIL.

CDR3 amino acids: CASTPASGSVYNEQFF. In nucleotides, the CDR3 is TGTGCCAGCACCCCGGCTAGCGGGAGCGTCTACAATGAGCAGTTCTTC. The chain couples TRBV28 to TRBJ2-1; 10 nucleotides agree with TRBD2. Germline CDR1 MDHEN, CDR2 SYDVKM. The CDR3 has 16 amino acids. V shed 7 bases, J shed 3 bases, and the junction held 9 bases outside the gene matches.

This chain connects TRBV5-1 to TRBJ1-1; 7 nucleotides match TRBD1. Per the germline V gene, CDR1 is SGHRS and CDR2 is YFSETQ. This CDR3 spans 15 amino acids. V lost 2 bases, J lost 4 bases, and 8 bases stayed unmatched. Written as DNA, the CDR3 is TGCGCCAGCAGCTTAAGACAGGGTTATGGCACTGAAGCTTTCTTT. Encoded protein: CASSLRQGYGTEAFF. The full variable domain, with the rest looked up from reference TRBV5-1 and TRBJ1-1, is KAGVTQTPRYLIKTRGQQVTLSCSPISGHRSVSWYQQTPGQGLQFLFEYFSETQRNKGNFPGRFSGRQFSNSRSEMNVSTLELGDSALYLCASSLRQGYGTEAFFGQGTRLTVV.

This rearrangement joins TRBV28 to TRBJ2-7; 10 positions match TRBD2. Germline V gene data show CDR1 as MDHEN and CDR2 as SYDVKM. CDR3 length: 21 amino acids. With V trimmed by 5 bases and J by 3 bases, 25 bases remained unmatched. CDR3 sequence (DNA): TGTGCCAGCAGTCTTGGCTACTGGGGGCTTCCGGCTAGCGGGAGTCTCTACGAGCAGTACTTC. It yields the protein CASSLGYWGLPASGSLYEQYF.

The V gene is TRBV27, the J gene TRBJ2-7; 7 nucleotides line up with TRBD2. Unmatched junction bases numbered 20, after V lost 6 bases and J lost 3 bases. The CDR3 sequence is 18 residues long. CDR1 is MNHEY, CDR2 SMNVEV, per germline (reference sequence). This CDR3 is CASSFLPALAAVDYEQYF. In nucleotides, the CDR3 is TGTGCCAGCAGCTTCCTCCCAGCCCTAGCGGCCGTCGACTACGAGCAGTACTTC.

The V gene is TRBV27, the J gene TRBJ1-1; D is undetermined. The germline gives CDR1 MNHEY, CDR2 SMNVEV (reference sequence). V gave up 7 bases and J gave up 4 bases, with 13 bases separating them. The CDR3 length is 13 residues. The CDR3 region has the DNA TGTGCCAGCACCATGCGGGTAGGCACTGAAGCTTTCTTT. This encodes CASTMRVGTEAFF.

The V call is TRBV2, the J call TRBJ2-3, with a possible D match to TRBD2 (6 bases). The CDR3 covers 14 residues. Per the germline V gene, CDR1 is SNHLY and CDR2 is FYNNEI. V was shortened by 6 bases and J by 5 bases, with 15 bases between the two germline ends. CDR3 in amino acids: CASSLGLSVDTQYF. DNA of the CDR3: TGTGCCAGCAGCTTGGGACTTTCCGTAGATACGCAGTATTTT.

The chain is built from TRBV7-2 and TRBJ1-2; D possibly corresponds to TRBD1 (5 bases). The CDR3 is 13 amino acids. The V gene's germline CDR1 is SGHTA and CDR2 FQGNSA. The V end lost 5 bases, the J end lost 2 bases, and 9 bases lay between the germline ends. The chain's CDR3 is CASSLTENYGYTF. The DNA of the CDR3 is TGTGCCAGCAGCCTGACAGAGAACTATGGCTACACCTTC.

This chain joins TRBV4-3 and TRBJ1-6; no firm D call. The V end lost 0 bases, the J end lost 0 bases, and 6 bases lay between the germline ends. The CDR3 has 16 residues. CDR1 is LGHNA, CDR2 YSLEER, per germline. The CDR3, as DNA: TGCGCCAGCAGCCAAGAACAGAGCTCCTATAATTCACCCCTCCACTTT. Its protein is CASSQEQSSYNSPLHF.

The J gene is TRBJ2-7, the V gene TRBV7-9, with 11 bases identical to TRBD2. The CDR3 has 16 amino acids. V shed 1 base and J 4 bases; nucleotides not matched to a gene: 6. Per the germline V gene, CDR1 is SEHNR and CDR2 is FQNEAQ (reference sequence). CDR3 sequence: CASSLVGTSGQYEQYF. CDR3 sequence (DNA): TGTGCCAGCAGCTTAGTTGGGACTAGCGGCCAATACGAGCAGTACTTC.

This clone was counted once. The chain recombines TRBV4-3 with TRBJ2-2; 11 positions agree with TRBD2. V lost 0 bases to trimming and J lost 5 bases; unmatched junction nucleotides: 5. Germline V gene data show CDR1 as LGHNA and CDR2 as YSLEER. The CDR3 is 17 amino acids. The CDR3 DNA sequence: TGCGCCAGCAGCCAAGAAACTAGCGGGAGTCGGACCGGGGAGCTGTTTTTT. This sequence encodes CASSQETSGSRTGELFF.

This clone was detected only once. J is TRBJ2-7 and V is TRBV28, with TRBD2 as a possible D gene (6 bases). The germline V and J ends were trimmed by 7 bases and 1 base, with 20 bases remaining between them. The CDR3 is made up of 16 amino acids. Per the germline V gene, CDR1 is MDHEN and CDR2 is SYDVKM. The CDR3 reads CASTLGGAGWSYEQYF. Here the CDR3 DNA reads TGTGCCAGCACCTTAGGAGGGGCTGGATGGTCCTACGAGCAGTACTTC.

The J gene is TRBJ1-2, the V gene TRBV6-5; unclear D gene. Germline V gives CDR1 MNHEY, CDR2 SVGAGI. Trimming left V 4 bases short and J 4 bases short, with 13 bases between. This CDR3 has 14 residues. For the CDR3, the DNA is TGTGCCAGCAGTTCTAGGCAATCTGTCTATGGCTACACCTTC. Translating it yields CASSSRQSVYGYTF.

The rearrangement joins TRBV7-8 to TRBJ1-4, with D tentatively TRBD1 (6 bases). Germline V CDR1 and CDR2: SGHVS, FQNEAQ. This CDR3 contains 16 residues. V was trimmed by 11 bases and J by 8 bases, leaving 27 bases between them. CDR3 sequence reads: CASDPGKGGLDEKLFF. CDR3 coding DNA: TGTGCCTCCGACCCAGGGAAAGGGGGACTAGACGAAAAACTGTTTTTT.

The rearrangement uses TRBV27 and TRBJ2-5; unclear D gene. Germline lookup yields CDR1 MNHEY and CDR2 SMNVEV (reference sequence). V lost 3 bases to trimming and J lost 4 bases, with 15 bases between them. This CDR3 has 15 amino acids. The CDR3 sequence: CASSFRLNRGETQYF. CDR3 in DNA: TGTGCCAGCAGTTTTAGACTTAATCGAGGAGAGACCCAGTACTTC.

This clone was picked up one time. The V gene is TRBV13, the J gene TRBJ2-5, with D unclear. This CDR3 comprises 13 residues. The germline gives CDR1 PRHDT, CDR2 FYEKMQ (reference sequence). V shed 4 bases and J shed 5 bases, with 11 bases lying between them. CDR3 nucleotides: TGTGCCAGCAGCTCCTCGGGTTGGGAGACCCAGTACTTC. Its translation: CASSSSGWETQYF.

V usage is TRBV9 and J usage is TRBJ2-1; D not resolved. V shed 0 bases and J shed 7 bases, with 14 bases lying between them. The CDR3 consists of 15 residues. Per germline, CDR1 SGDLS and CDR2 YYNGEE. The CDR3 sequence is CASSVGRFTKNEQFF. The CDR3 DNA reads TGTGCCAGCAGCGTAGGCAGATTCACAAAGAATGAGCAGTTCTTC.

The V and J genes are TRBV14 and TRBJ2-6; D might be TRBD1 (6 bases). The CDR3 is 17 amino acids. CDR1 is SGHDN, CDR2 FVKESK, per germline. Deletions cut 4 bases from V and 0 bases from J, with 13 bases between. This CDR3 reads CASSRYREFSGANVLTF. The DNA for the CDR3 is TGTGCCAGCAGCCGCTACAGGGAATTCTCTGGGGCCAACGTCCTGACTTTC.

V is TRBV11-2 and J is TRBJ2-7, with 7 bases identical to TRBD2. Germline V CDR1 and CDR2: SGHAT, FQNNGV. This CDR3 has 14 residues. Trimming cost V 5 bases and J 2 bases; bases outside gene matches: 6. DNA for the CDR3: TGTGCCAGCAGCCCGGGGGGTCCTCCCTACGAGCAGTACTTC. The encoded protein is CASSPGGPPYEQYF.

The CDR3 DNA follows: TGTGCCAGCAGTAACTTGGGTGGCGGGAACCCCTACGAGCAGTACTTC. It encodes CASSNLGGGNPYEQYF. This rearrangement joins TRBV2 to TRBJ2-7; tentatively, D is TRBD2 (6 bases). Germline V gene sequence: CDR1 SNHLY, CDR2 FYNNEI. V gave up 5 bases and J gave up 2 bases, with 19 bases separating them. This CDR3 is 16 amino acids long.